The rows below give T cell receptor beta chains drawn from one sample of a study of Graves' ophthalmopathy and Graves' hyperthyroidism. A single record per CDR3 protein comes from TCRdb applying MiXCR to the multiplex PCR reads. The sample lists roughly 610,000 distinct CDR3 sequences, 22% seen once, with more than 5.5% in the top ten. Sequencing input: peripheral blood. All receptors come from a woman aged 18-30 years with stable Graves' hyperthyroidism. Some clones in this sample may be carry-over from other donors' samples. The CDR3 runs from the conserved cysteine through the conserved F or W. The D gene is left open where the match is weak. Some rows mark clone size as missing; the rest say once, few, many or name a class of expanded clone.

CDR3 | DNA | J | D | size | V
CASSLELAGGYEQYF | TGTGCCAGCAGCTTAGAACTAGCGGGGGGCTACGAGCAGTACTTC | TRBJ2-7 | TRBD2 | many | TRBV11-2
CASRFDRALDYGYTF | TGTGCCAGCAGATTCGACAGGGCGCTGGACTATGGCTACACCTTC | TRBJ1-2 | TRBD1 | many | TRBV2
CASSLALGGFGYTF | TGTGCCAGCAGTTTAGCGCTGGGGGGCTTTGGCTACACCTTC | TRBJ1-2 | . | many | TRBV12-3/TRBV12-4
CASSSQWGSTEAFF | TGTGCCAGCAGCTCGCAGTGGGGGTCCACTGAAGCTTTCTTT | TRBJ1-1 | . | many | TRBV7-9
CASSQAGELFF | TGTGCCAGCAGTCAGGCCGGGGAGCTGTTTTTT | TRBJ2-2 | . | many | TRBV28
CASESGGSNTEAFF | TGTGCCAGCGAGAGTGGGGGATCGAACACTGAAGCTTTCTTT | TRBJ1-1 | . | many | TRBV28
CASSQDRAGGSSYEQYF | TGCGCCAGCAGCCAAGATCGGGCAGGGGGGAGCTCCTACGAGCAGTACTTC | TRBJ2-7 | . | . | TRBV4-1
CASGYEGNQPQHF | TGTGCCAGCGGTTATGAAGGGAACCAGCCCCAGCATTTT | TRBJ1-5 | . | few | TRBV2
CASSQEIDRSVDYGYTF | TGCGCCAGCAGCCAAGAAATAGACAGGTCGGTCGACTATGGCTACACCTTC | TRBJ1-2 | . | few | TRBV4-1
CASSYSGDFYEQYF | TGTGCCAGCAGTTACTCTGGGGACTTCTACGAGCAGTACTTC | TRBJ2-7 | . | many | TRBV6-5
CASSFTQLNTGELFF | TGTGCCAGCAGTTTTACCCAGTTGAACACCGGGGAGCTGTTTTTT | TRBJ2-2 | . | many | TRBV6-5
CASSLDDRETQYF | TGCGCCAGCAGCTTGGACGATAGGGAGACCCAGTACTTC | TRBJ2-5 | . | few | TRBV5-1
CATSRANSDDRNYEQYF | TGTGCCACCAGCAGAGCTAACTCGGACGACCGGAACTACGAGCAGTACTTC | TRBJ2-7 | . | . | TRBV15
CASSMYRSAGYTF | TGTGCCAGTAGTATGTACAGGTCGGCGGGCTACACCTTC | TRBJ1-2 | . | . | TRBV19
CASSYAGQGRGGYTF | TGTGCCAGCAGTTACGCGGGACAGGGAAGAGGTGGCTACACCTTC | TRBJ1-2 | TRBD1 | few | TRBV6-5
CAIGGGEDTGELFF | TGTGCCATCGGCGGGGGCGAGGACACCGGGGAGCTGTTTTTT | TRBJ2-2 | . | . | TRBV10-3
CASSDEDTYGYTF | TGTGCCAGCAGTGATGAGGATACCTATGGCTACACCTTC | TRBJ1-2 | . | few | TRBV2
CASSNRQGRGDRETEYF | TGTGCCAGCAGTAACCGACAGGGGCGGGGGGATCGAGAGACGGAGTACTTC | TRBJ2-5 | . | . | TRBV6-2/TRBV6-3
CASSHDRGYYTF | TGTGCCAGCAGCCACGACAGGGGTTATTACACCTTC | TRBJ1-2 | TRBD1 | many | TRBV12-3/TRBV12-4
CASSLKVAGGNTGELFF | TGCGCCAGCAGCTTGAAAGTAGCGGGAGGAAACACCGGGGAGCTGTTTTTT | TRBJ2-2 | TRBD2 | . | TRBV5-1
CSASYKYF | TGCAGTGCTAGTTACAAGTACTTC | TRBJ2-5 | . | many | TRBV20-1
CATSDSDRVGANVLTF | TGTGCCACCAGTGATTCCGACAGGGTTGGGGCCAACGTCCTGACTTTC | TRBJ2-6 | TRBD1 | many | TRBV24-1
CASSLMLATNTGELFF | TGTGCCAGCAGCTTGATGTTGGCTACGAACACCGGGGAGCTGTTTTTT | TRBJ2-2 | . | . | TRBV11-2
CASSLRPGGSYGYTF | TGTGCCAGCAGTTTAAGGCCAGGGGGCAGCTATGGCTACACCTTC | TRBJ1-2 | TRBD1 | . | TRBV28
CSARSGGRDTGELFF | TGCAGTGCTAGATCGGGGGGAAGGGACACCGGGGAGCTGTTTTTT | TRBJ2-2 | TRBD2 | once | TRBV20-1
CASSLRRIGQLNSPLHF | TGTGCCAGCAGCTTAAGGAGGATCGGACAGCTTAATTCACCCCTCCACTTT | TRBJ1-6 | . | . | TRBV7-9
CASSVVGNDNQPQHF | TGTGCCAGCAGTGTAGTGGGGAACGACAATCAGCCCCAGCATTTT | TRBJ1-5 | . | many | TRBV6-1
CSASVIGGREAFF | TGCAGTGCTAGTGTAATCGGGGGGAGGGAAGCTTTCTTT | TRBJ1-1 | . | many | TRBV20-1
CSVQYNGYTF | TGCAGCGTCCAATATAATGGCTACACCTTC | TRBJ1-2 | . | many | TRBV29-1
CASSSSPNQPQHF | TGTGCCAGCAGCTCCTCCCCAAATCAGCCCCAGCATTTT | TRBJ1-5 | . | . | TRBV7-3
CASSTGVLSYEQYF | TGTGCCAGCAGTACAGGGGTCCTTTCCTACGAGCAGTACTTC | TRBJ2-7 | TRBD1 | many | TRBV6-1
CASTSGKYEQYF | TGTGCCAGCACTAGCGGGAAGTACGAGCAGTACTTC | TRBJ2-7 | TRBD2 | few | TRBV28
CSARDWVDTQYF | TGCAGTGCTAGAGATTGGGTAGATACGCAGTATTTT | TRBJ2-3 | . | few | TRBV20-1
CASSPGVVLTPQNTIYF | TGTGCCAGCAGCCCAGGCGTCGTCCTTACTCCCCAAAACACCATATATTTT | TRBJ1-3 | . | once | TRBV11-2
CAISESGRGNTIYF | TGTGCCATCAGTGAGTCGGGACGAGGAAACACCATATATTTT | TRBJ1-3 | . | many | TRBV10-3
CASLPRTDRTEAFF | TGTGCCAGCCTACCTCGGACGGATAGGACTGAAGCTTTCTTT | TRBJ1-1 | . | few | TRBV27
CASSLARLAGEYEQYF | TGTGCCAGCAGCTTAGCCCGACTAGCGGGAGAATACGAGCAGTACTTC | TRBJ2-7 | TRBD2 | . | TRBV7-8